Shown below are 9 T cell receptor beta chains from a single sample sequenced in a study of early T cells in non-severe SARS-CoV-2 infection. MiXCR, run by TCRdb on the 5' RACE reads, gives a single entry per CDR3 protein. Here the sample spans tens of thousands of distinct CDR3 sequences, 4.7% being singletons. The sequencing input was whole blood. Receptors originate from an adult who was a healthcare worker with PCR-confirmed SARS-CoV-2 infection or an uninfected control (not recorded which).

This clonotype has at least ten counts. The chain has TRBV7-2 and TRBJ1-5, with D unresolved. Germline V lookup: CDR1 SGHTA, CDR2 FQGNSA. The CDR3 covers 12 residues. Trimming took off 5 bases at V and 6 bases at J, with 8 bases between the two ends. The CDR3 protein is CASSINRQPQHF. The CDR3 coding sequence is TGTGCCAGCAGCATAAACCGTCAGCCCCAGCATTTT.

The V and J genes are TRBV6-6 and TRBJ2-3; no definite D call. The CDR3 has 12 residues. CDR1 is MNHNY, CDR2 SVGAGI, per germline (reference sequence). Trimming shortened V by 5 bases and J by 6 bases, and 9 bases separated the two germline ends. DNA for the CDR3: TGTGCCAGCAGTCCCCAGGCGGATACGCAGTATTTT. This codes for CASSPQADTQYF.

By share of the sample, this clonotype is medium-sized. CDR3 protein: CASSPRDEQFF. CDR3 coding DNA: TGTGCCAGCAGTCCTCGAGATGAGCAGTTCTTC. The rearrangement joins TRBV12-3 or TRBV12-4 to TRBJ2-1, with D uncertain. The CDR3 sequence is 11 residues long. Deletions cut 5 bases from V and 8 bases from J, with 7 bases between.

The chain is built from TRBV19 and TRBJ1-4, with TRBD1 as a possible D gene (5 bases). Between the trimmed V and J ends, which lost 7 bases and 4 bases, there was a span of 13 bases. The germline V gene encodes CDR1 LNHDA and CDR2 SQIVND (reference sequence). The CDR3 is made up of 14 amino acids. The CDR3 region is CASTSRGFNEKLFF. CDR3 bases: TGTGCCAGTACCTCTCGGGGGTTTAATGAAAAACTGTTTTTT.

This clonotype was picked up many times. This chain uses TRBV9 with TRBJ1-4, with 7 nucleotides matching TRBD1. Germline lookup yields CDR1 SGDLS and CDR2 YYNGEE. V lost 3 bases to trimming and J lost 7 bases; unmatched junction nucleotides: 9. The CDR3 consists of 15 residues. For the CDR3, the DNA is TGTGCCAGCAGCGAGTACAGGGGCGTGGGTGAAAAACTGTTTTTT. Encoded protein: CASSEYRGVGEKLFF.

Points on this clonotype: A much larger clone lies one base from this, so it may be a read error. The rearrangement uses TRBV11-2 and TRBJ1-1; D is uncertain. The CDR3 runs to 12 residues. The germline CDR1 and CDR2 sequences are SGHAT and FQNNGV. The CDR3 region has the DNA TGTGCCAGCAACTTAGAGCGGTTCAAAGCTTTCTTT. Translation gives CASNLERFKAFF.

This clonotype was seen ten or more times. The chain joins TRBV30 to TRBJ2-2; D call uncertain. The V end lost 5 bases, the J end lost 3 bases, and 4 bases lay between the germline ends. The CDR3 totals 11 residues. Per germline, CDR1 GTSNPN and CDR2 SVGIG (reference sequence). CDR3 bases: TGTGCCTGGGCGTACACCGGGGAGCTGTTTTTT. It translates to CAWAYTGELFF. The full variable domain, its missing parts supplied by reference TRBV30 and TRBJ2-2, is SQTIHQWPATLVQPVGSPLSLECTVEGTSNPNLYWYRQAAGRGLQLLFYSVGIGQISSEVPQNLSASRPQDRQFILSSKKLLLSDSGFYLCAWAYTGELFFGEGSRLTVL.

This clonotype was recorded many times. The V gene is TRBV19, the J gene TRBJ2-5; D might be TRBD1 or TRBD2, each matching 5 bases. Germline V lookup: CDR1 LNHDA, CDR2 SQIVND (reference sequence). V lost 5 bases to trimming and J lost 1 base, with 11 bases between them. There are 14 residues in the CDR3. The CDR3 is CASSPGRFQETQYF. In nucleotides, the CDR3 is TGTGCCAGTAGTCCGGGACGTTTCCAAGAGACCCAGTACTTC.

The table lists this clonotype with many counts. The chain recombines TRBV29-1 with TRBJ1-5; D remains unclear. CDR1 is SQVTM, CDR2 ANQGSEA, per germline. The CDR3 contains 13 residues. Trimming removed 4 bases from V and 5 bases from J, with 12 bases in between. The CDR3 loop reads CSVGESPDQPQHF. The CDR3 DNA sequence: TGCAGCGTTGGGGAAAGTCCAGATCAGCCCCAGCATTTT.